Listed here is a single T cell receptor beta chain. This clonotype occurred a few times. The clone's antigen remains unknown. Nothing much larger sits one base from this clone, and base qualities are not available. The record originates from a study of blood T cells in healthy people across ages (dated by TCRdb to the mid-2010s). For context, the study as a whole: Template switching captured roughly one uniquely barcoded TCR beta cDNA molecule per two T cells in model experiments. Four age groups were formed from the donors: young (average 16 years), middle-aged (more than 35), aged (approximately 60) and long-lived (more than 75). Age-related changes in TCR beta repertoire diversity were measured in the study by deep sequencing normalized with unique cDNA molecular identifiers. Using the same blood draw, the study looked at two additional independent replicas of 1 million unique cDNA reads for two donors, one aged 18 to 29 and the other aged 80 or older.

Donors were a few dozen systemically healthy Caucasian individuals from Russia aged roughly 6 to 90 years. Each donor gave ten milliliters of peripheral blood, collected into EDTA-treated Vacutainer tubes. Ficoll-Paque density-gradient centrifugation was used to isolate PBMCs, with at least 7 million obtained per sample. Total RNA, at least 6 micrograms per sample, was extracted from PBMCs with Trizol reagent. For every donor, flow cytometry on a PBMC aliquot measured the percentage of naive CD45RAhigh/CD27high T cells. The library relied on 5' RACE. TCRdb lists the instrument as Illumina HiSeq 2500. A second PCR of roughly 6 to 11 cycles was run with a J-beta primer mix and a sample-barcoded 5' primer. Each TCR beta cDNA molecule received a unique molecular identifier from a template-switch 5' adaptor carrying 12 random nucleotides. At least 2.5 million CDR3-containing paired-end reads were obtained from each sample. First-strand cDNA synthesis was performed from all RNA using the Mint cDNA synthesis kit, with priming by a TRBC-specific oligonucleotide. Following uracil-DNA glycosylase treatment, all cDNA underwent a first 18-cycle PCR with the universal primers M1SS and BC2_uni_R. In the paper's pipeline: Normalization of each sample was performed by random selection of 1 million high-quality reads, each carrying a distinct molecular identifier. Instead of being binned into consensus sequences, reads that shared molecular identifiers were thrown out. MiTCR, set to a Q25 quality threshold and the strictest error-elimination algorithm, was used for CDR3 identification, clonotype clustering and error correction. A nonparametric unseen species model with Euler transformation was used to estimate lower-bound total TCR beta diversity. The public reads were run again by TCRdb, first through fastp at Q25 and then through MiXCR, and only productive beta chains were kept. Rows are combined by CDR3 protein, so each entry shows the most common genes and DNA. The V and J calls and clone size come from TCRdb's table, not from the authors' own analysis. The sample table holds roughly 800,000 distinct CDR3 sequences, of which 25% were seen once. Together, the top ten hold approximately 4% of the sample.

Trimming removed 5 bases from V and 2 bases from J, leaving 14 bases between the germline ends. CDR1 and CDR2 (MNHNS, SASEGT) derive from the germline V gene. The CDR3 has 15 amino acids, counting the end cysteine and phenylalanine. This entry keeps only the CDR3 DNA: 45 bases, framed from base 1. What the study reported, not specific to this receptor: Because profiling used bulk unsorted PBMCs, naive and antigen-experienced compartments could not be compared conclusively. Observed TCR beta diversity per million T cells fell roughly linearly with age, and a significant reduction was already apparent by age approximately 41. Because donor CMV infection status was unknown, age-related changes in expanded clonotypes were potentially confounded. Observed TCR beta diversity correlated strongly with the percentage of naive T cells measured by flow cytometry. Compared with the aged group, the long-lived group had more naive CD4+ T cells, fewer expanded clones and increased TCR diversity, a pattern suggesting age selection. Estimates of total diversity based on one million sequenced T cells were considered lower bounds and underestimates.

These same records also appear under a second study, on T cells of mothers and their children. The second study's authors report: Donors were nine systemically healthy Caucasian individuals: three mothers and their six children. cDNA synthesis used all of the extracted RNA, with 1.5 ug of RNA in each 15 ul reaction. In the second PCR, the M1S primer added sample barcodes and 2-4 random nucleotides. Over 8 million TCR beta CDR3 reads came from each mother, compared with some 3 million reads from each child. Thymic selection shapes the output of TCR recombination in a similar way in related and unrelated pairs, and inherited differences have a minor effect. Normalized repertoire overlap was always slightly but never significantly higher in related than unrelated mother-child pairs. Persistent microchimeric T cell clones were not detected, at a sensitivity of around 100 clones per million clonotypes. The study used deep NGS to compare TCR beta repertoires of mothers and children, seeking features distinguishing related mother-child pairs from unrelated individuals. Mothers averaged roughly 40 +/- 4 years of age and children averaged around 10 +/- 4 years. After adapters were ligated using NEBNext reagents, the libraries underwent 100+100 nt paired-end sequencing on an Illumina HiSeq 2000. To avoid cross-contamination, the mother libraries and the child libraries were prepared a month apart and sequenced in separate runs. Each donor had between roughly 500,000 and 2,100,000 distinct TCR beta clonotypes identified. Naive TCR beta clonotypes were estimated from low-frequency clonotypes matched to each donor's FACS-determined naive share, without sorting.

The sample taken for sequencing was blood. The receptor was derived from a boy younger than 18 in good health. This chain is built from TRBV6-1 and TRBJ2-3, with TRBD1 as a weak D call on 5 bases. The CDR3 reads CASSLTDSFTDTQYF. The nucleotides are TGTGCCAGCAGTCTGACAGATTCATTCACAGATACGCAGTATTTT.